Below, one TCR beta chain is given with its context. Its antigen is unidentified. The data belong to a study of neoadjuvant anti-PD-1 for oral cavity cancer. Looking at the study overall: Non-progressing patients received a fourth nivolumab dose near day 43, then surgery on days 50-56.

Germline V gene lookup returns CDR1 WSHSY and CDR2 SAAADI. CDR3 length equals 16 residues. V lost 0 bases and J 6 bases, leaving 16 bases between the germline ends. Regarding the study as a whole: Pretreatment Treg/Th17 ratio correlated inversely with post-treatment tumor clonality. Greater tumor shrinkage accompanied bigger post-treatment sizes of preexisting clones.

Patients had newly diagnosed, untreated stage II-IVA oral cavity squamous cell carcinoma. TCRdb's copy holds only in-frame clones and misses some; the assay was immunoSEQ multiplex PCR. The sample consists of approximately 7,400 clones, 48% of them appearing once. This sequence was found in a person aged 35-79 years with oral cavity squamous cell carcinoma. The material was tumor tissue, obtained before nivolumab (anti-PD-1) treatment. V usage is TRBV10-2 and J usage is TRBJ2-3; D not certain. CDR3 nucleotides: TGCGCCAGCAGTGAGTCGCGTGATTTTCGGGTTGATACGCAGTATTTT. Amino acids: CASSESRDFRVDTQYF.